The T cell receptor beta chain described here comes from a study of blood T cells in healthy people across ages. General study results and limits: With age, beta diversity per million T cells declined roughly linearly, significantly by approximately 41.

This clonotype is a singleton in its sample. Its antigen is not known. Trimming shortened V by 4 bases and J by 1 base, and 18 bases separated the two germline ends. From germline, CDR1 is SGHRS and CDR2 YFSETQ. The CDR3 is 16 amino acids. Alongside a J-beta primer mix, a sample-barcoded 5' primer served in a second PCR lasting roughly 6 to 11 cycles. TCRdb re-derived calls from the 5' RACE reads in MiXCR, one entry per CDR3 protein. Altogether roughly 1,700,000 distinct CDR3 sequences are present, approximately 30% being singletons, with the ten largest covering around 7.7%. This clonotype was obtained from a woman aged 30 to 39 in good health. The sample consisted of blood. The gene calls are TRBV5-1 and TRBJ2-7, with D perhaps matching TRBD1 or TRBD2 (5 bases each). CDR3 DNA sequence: TGCGCCAGCAGCATGTACGGCAGGGACGGTTCCTACGAGCAGTACTTC. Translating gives CASSMYGRDGSYEQYF.